The rows below give T cell receptor beta chains drawn from one sample of a study of spatial heterogeneity in lung cancer. TCRdb redid the calling of the 5' RACE reads with MiXCR, one entry per CDR3 protein. The sample shows 25,000 to 35,000 distinct CDR3 sequences, over 9.5% of them seen only once. Here the sequenced sample was PBMCs, taken at follow-up. Receptors were obtained from a female donor with early-stage non-small cell lung cancer. Each CDR3 is given with its conserved first and last residue. D genes are given only for firm matches. The size of a clone is reported for some rows only, either as once, few or many, or as a class for expanded clones.

TGCGCCAGCAGCCCCGGGACAGGGAGTCTTAATGAGCAGTTCTTC	CASSPGTGSLNEQFF	TRBD1	15	few	TRBV5-1	TRBJ2-1
TGTGCCAGTACAGACAGGTACGAGCAGTACTTC	CASTDRYEQYF	-	11	many	TRBV19	TRBJ2-7
TGTGCCAGCAGTGAATATCGGAGGGGTCCCAGCACAGATACGCAGTATTTT	CASSEYRRGPSTDTQYF	-	17	-	TRBV25-1	TRBJ2-3
TGTGCCAGCAGCGCCGACAGGGGGGGAGCGAAAGAGACCCAGTACTTC	CASSADRGGAKETQYF	TRBD1	16	few	TRBV5-4	TRBJ2-5
TGTGCCAGCATGTTTCCCCCTAGCGCTGAGCAGTTCTTC	CASMFPPSAEQFF	-	13	-	TRBV2	TRBJ2-1
TGTGCCAGCAGTTCCCTCCCTAGGGGAGCCTTAGTCTACGAGCAGTACTTC	CASSSLPRGALVYEQYF	-	17	few	TRBV28	TRBJ2-7
TGTGCCAGCAGTTTAGTAGCTCAGCCCCAGCATTTT	CASSLVAQPQHF	-	12	-	TRBV12-3/TRBV12-4	TRBJ1-5
TGTGCCAGTAGCCCGGGACAGGGTAGCGGCGAGCAGTACTTC	CASSPGQGSGEQYF	TRBD1	14	-	TRBV19	TRBJ2-7
TGTGCCAGTAGTATAGGGTTCGGACAGCTCAATCAGCCCCAGCATTTT	CASSIGFGQLNQPQHF	-	16	-	TRBV19	TRBJ1-5
TGTGCCAGCAGCACAACCTTCCGGGACAGGGCCCGCGAGCAGTACTTC	CASSTTFRDRAREQYF	TRBD1	16	-	TRBV7-2	TRBJ2-7
TGTGCCAGCAGCCTTAGCGGGGTCAGTACCGGGGAGCTGTTTTTT	CASSLSGVSTGELFF	TRBD2	15	many	TRBV5-4	TRBJ2-2
TGCAGCGTGTCACAGGGGAGCACTGAAGCTTTCTTT	CSVSQGSTEAFF	TRBD1	12	many	TRBV29-1	TRBJ1-1
TGTGCCAGCAGTTTGGGAGAACCCTACGAGCAGTACTTC	CASSLGEPYEQYF	-	13	many	TRBV28	TRBJ2-7
TGTGCCAGCAGCGCTTTGACTAGCGGGCCTGGGGAGACCCAGTACTTC	CASSALTSGPGETQYF	TRBD2	16	few	TRBV9	TRBJ2-5
TGCAGTGCTAGAGTCCCACCAGATACGCAGTATTTT	CSARVPPDTQYF	-	12	many	TRBV20-1	TRBJ2-3
TGTGCCAGCAGTTCCTTCGGGACAGGGGGCGGTGTGCGAGAGACCCAGTACTTC	CASSSFGTGGGVRETQYF	TRBD1	18	few	TRBV7-9	TRBJ2-5
TGTGCCAGCAGCGGTCCGACAGGGGATGGAGATACGCAGTATTTT	CASSGPTGDGDTQYF	TRBD1	15	few	TRBV7-9	TRBJ2-3
TGTGCCAGCAGTCCGAGAGGGACTAGCGGGGCCTACGAGCAGTACTTC	CASSPRGTSGAYEQYF	TRBD2	16	many	TRBV28	TRBJ2-7
TGCGCCAGCAGCCTCGGCGGAAGGTTCTACAATGAGCAGTTCTTC	CASSLGGRFYNEQFF	-	15	-	TRBV5-1	TRBJ2-1
TGTGCCAGCAGCCACAATGACATAGATGGCGGGGAGCTGTTTTTT	CASSHNDIDGGELFF	-	15	few	TRBV11-3	TRBJ2-2
TGCGCCAGCAGACAAGCGGGGAGGACAGATACGCAGTATTTT	CASRQAGRTDTQYF	TRBD2	14	few	TRBV5-1	TRBJ2-3
TGCGCCAGCAGCCAACCCCTTCCTAGCGGGGGATACGAGCAGTACTTC	CASSQPLPSGGYEQYF	TRBD2	16	-	TRBV4-1	TRBJ2-7
TGTGCCAGCAGCACCGGGGGGAGCGAGACCCAGTACTTC	CASSTGGSETQYF	TRBD2	13	many	TRBV7-6	TRBJ2-5
TGTGCCAGCAGCCACGTTAGTGAGCAGTTCTTC	CASSHVSEQFF	-	11	many	TRBV7-2	TRBJ2-1
TGTGCCAGCAGTTTCCACAGGGGTTCAACTGAAGCTTTCTTT	CASSFHRGSTEAFF	TRBD1	14	many	TRBV12-3/TRBV12-4	TRBJ1-1
TGCGCCAGCAGCTTGCCAGATACGCAGTATTTT	CASSLPDTQYF	-	11	many	TRBV5-1	TRBJ2-3
TGTGCCAGCACTCCGAGAGGGCGGGGGAGCACAGATACGCAGTATTTT	CASTPRGRGSTDTQYF	TRBD2	16	many	TRBV27	TRBJ2-3
TGTGCCAGCAGTTTATGGCAGGGCACCCGGGAAAAACTGTTTTTT	CASSLWQGTREKLFF	-	15	many	TRBV28	TRBJ1-4
TGTGCCAGCAGTTACTTCGACAGGTCGGATCAGCCCCAGCATTTT	CASSYFDRSDQPQHF	-	15	-	TRBV6-2/TRBV6-3	TRBJ1-5
TGCAGTGCTAGTTTCATGCTAGCGGGGGGGAGGGAGCAGTACTTC	CSASFMLAGGREQYF	TRBD2	15	-	TRBV20-1	TRBJ2-7
TGCAGTGCTAGAGACTTGGGACAGATGTATAGCAATCAGCCCCAGCATTTT	CSARDLGQMYSNQPQHF	TRBD1	17	-	TRBV20-1	TRBJ1-5
TGCAGTGCTGGCCCAGTTATAGGACAGAGCTATGGCTACACCTTC	CSAGPVIGQSYGYTF	-	15	many	TRBV20-1	TRBJ1-2
TGTGCCAGCCCGATGAACACCGGGGAGCTGTTTTTT	CASPMNTGELFF	-	12	few	TRBV2	TRBJ2-2
TGCAGTGCTAGGCACCCTGTGGGGGGCAACTCACCCCTCCACTTT	CSARHPVGGNSPLHF	-	15	many	TRBV20-1	TRBJ1-6
TGTGCCAGTAGTCCCGGGTCCTCCTACGAGCAGTACTTC	CASSPGSSYEQYF	-	13	many	TRBV19	TRBJ2-7
TGTGCCAGCAGCTTATCCTCCGGTCCCTCCTACGAGCAGTACTTC	CASSLSSGPSYEQYF	-	15	-	TRBV7-9	TRBJ2-7
TGCAGTGCCATTCCCTACGGGGAAATGGGCTACACCTTC	CSAIPYGEMGYTF	-	13	many	TRBV20-1	TRBJ1-2
TGTGCCAGCAGTTTAAGTGGGGCGGTTGAGCAGTTCTTC	CASSLSGAVEQFF	-	13	many	TRBV28	TRBJ2-1
TGTGCCAGCAGCGTAGCTACCCGGATGGATACGCAGTATTTT	CASSVATRMDTQYF	-	14	many	TRBV9	TRBJ2-3
TGTGCCAGCAGTGTACAGAATTCACCCCTCCACTTT	CASSVQNSPLHF	-	12	few	TRBV28	TRBJ1-6
TGTGCCAGCAGCCGACAGGGCCCCCAAGAGACCCAGTACTTC	CASSRQGPQETQYF	TRBD1	14	few	TRBV28	TRBJ2-5
TGTGCCAGCAGCCCAGGGGGTTACACTGAAGCTTTCTTT	CASSPGGYTEAFF	TRBD1	13	few	TRBV28	TRBJ1-1
TGTGCCAGCAGCGCCGAGGGCCGTGTTTCCTACGAGCAGTACTTC	CASSAEGRVSYEQYF	-	15	-	TRBV7-8	TRBJ2-7
TGTGCCAGCAGTTACTCGGGGAAGGACGAGCAGTACTTC	CASSYSGKDEQYF	-	13	once	TRBV6-2/TRBV6-3	TRBJ2-7
TGTGCCAGCAGCTTAGACGCGGGGACCCAGTACTTC	CASSLDAGTQYF	-	12	many	TRBV7-2	TRBJ2-5
TGTGCCAGCAGTCGGAGAACCTACGAGCAGTACTTC	CASSRRTYEQYF	-	12	many	TRBV12-3/TRBV12-4	TRBJ2-7
TGTGCCAGCGCGGGACAGGGTGAAATCAATGAGCAGTTCTTC	CASAGQGEINEQFF	TRBD1	14	-	TRBV19	TRBJ2-1
TGTGCCAGCAGGACCCGGGACTCGAACACCGGGGAGCTGTTTTTT	CASRTRDSNTGELFF	-	15	many	TRBV7-8	TRBJ2-2
TGTGCCAGCAGCTACCCGGCAGCGGGGGGCCTCTACGAGCAGTACTTC	CASSYPAAGGLYEQYF	TRBD2	16	many	TRBV7-2	TRBJ2-7
TGTGCCAGCAGTTTCGGGACAGGCACAGATACGCAGTATTTT	CASSFGTGTDTQYF	TRBD1	14	many	TRBV6-5	TRBJ2-3
TGCGCCAGCAGCTTGGGACGTCTTAATGGAGAGACCCAGTACTTC	CASSLGRLNGETQYF	-	15	few	TRBV5-1	TRBJ2-5
TGTGCCAGTAGTATAGACATCGCGCAGCCCCAGCATTTT	CASSIDIAQPQHF	-	13	many	TRBV19	TRBJ1-5
TGTGCCAGCAGTGAGGGGGCCACCTACGAGCAGTACTTC	CASSEGATYEQYF	-	13	many	TRBV2	TRBJ2-7
TGTGCCAGCAGCCAAGGGATTGTCAGTCGTAAAAACATTCAGTACTTC	CASSQGIVSRKNIQYF	-	16	-	TRBV14	TRBJ2-4
TGTGCCAGCAGCTTAGGGGGGGAGAACACTGAAGCTTTCTTT	CASSLGGENTEAFF	-	14	-	TRBV7-2	TRBJ1-1
TGCAGTGCTAGAGATGAGGAGGGTATCACCGGGGAGCTGTTTTTT	CSARDEEGITGELFF	-	15	many	TRBV20-1	TRBJ2-2
TGTGCCAGCAGTGAATTTTCTAGCGGCTACGAGCAGTACTTC	CASSEFSSGYEQYF	TRBD2	14	-	TRBV25-1	TRBJ2-7
TGCAGTGCTAGAGTCCCCTGGGGAGTCCCCCGAGAGACCCAGTACTTC	CSARVPWGVPRETQYF	-	16	-	TRBV20-1	TRBJ2-5